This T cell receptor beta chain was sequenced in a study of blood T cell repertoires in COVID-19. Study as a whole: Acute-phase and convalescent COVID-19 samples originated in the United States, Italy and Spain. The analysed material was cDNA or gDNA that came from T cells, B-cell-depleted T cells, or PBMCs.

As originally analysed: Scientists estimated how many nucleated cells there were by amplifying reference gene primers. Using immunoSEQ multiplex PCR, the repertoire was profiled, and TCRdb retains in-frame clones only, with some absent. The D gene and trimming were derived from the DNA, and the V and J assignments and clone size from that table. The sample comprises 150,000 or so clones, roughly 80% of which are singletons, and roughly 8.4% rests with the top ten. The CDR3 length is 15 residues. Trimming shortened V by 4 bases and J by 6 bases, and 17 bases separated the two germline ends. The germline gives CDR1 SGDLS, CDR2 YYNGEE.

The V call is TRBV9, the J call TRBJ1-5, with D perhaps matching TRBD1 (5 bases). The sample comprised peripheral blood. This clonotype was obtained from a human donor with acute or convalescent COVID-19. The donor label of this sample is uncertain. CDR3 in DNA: TGTGCCAGCAGCCCGGGGACTCTGGAGGGTCAGCCCCAGCATTTT. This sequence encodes CASSPGTLEGQPQHF.